The T cell receptor beta chain under discussion was sequenced for a study of blood T cell repertoires in COVID-19. Study-level background: Samples representing acute and convalescent COVID-19 were sourced from the United States, Italy and Spain. T cells, B-cell-depleted T cells, or PBMCs provided the cDNA or gDNA that served as material.

CDR3 length: 13 amino acids. V was cut by 6 bases and J by 6 bases, with 13 bases left in between. Followed longitudinally, the Seattle patients had been enrolled during active infection. Clones were sequenced by immunoSEQ multiplex PCR, and TCRdb holds only the in-frame ones, with some missing. Among 150,000 to 200,000 clones listed, about 88% were seen once. The rearrangement uses TRBV12-3 or TRBV12-4 and TRBJ2-3, with D unclear. The sequence came from a woman aged 50 to 65 with COVID-19, enrolled during active disease. Sequencing used peripheral blood. The CDR3 spells CASSFSSGDTQYF. For the CDR3, the DNA is TGTGCCAGCAGCTTCTCCTCCGGGGATACGCAGTATTTT.